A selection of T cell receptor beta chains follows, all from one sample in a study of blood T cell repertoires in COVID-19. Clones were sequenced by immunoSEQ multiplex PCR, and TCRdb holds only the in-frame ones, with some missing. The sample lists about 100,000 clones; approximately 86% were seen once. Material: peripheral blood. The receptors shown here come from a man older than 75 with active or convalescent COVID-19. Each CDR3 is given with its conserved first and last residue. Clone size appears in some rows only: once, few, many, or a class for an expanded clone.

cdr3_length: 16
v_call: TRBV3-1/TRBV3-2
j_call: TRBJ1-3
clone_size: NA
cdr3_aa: CASTTPTGESGNTIYF

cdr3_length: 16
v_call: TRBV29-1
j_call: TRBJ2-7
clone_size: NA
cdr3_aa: CSPAGEAGQESYEQYF

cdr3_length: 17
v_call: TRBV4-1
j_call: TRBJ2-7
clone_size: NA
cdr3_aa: CASSQEGATGATNEQYF

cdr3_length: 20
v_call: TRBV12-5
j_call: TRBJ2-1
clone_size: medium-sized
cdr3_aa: CASGSPGTSGRAGVWNEQFF

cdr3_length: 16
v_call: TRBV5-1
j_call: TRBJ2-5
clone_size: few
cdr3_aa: CASSLEPAGDRETQYF

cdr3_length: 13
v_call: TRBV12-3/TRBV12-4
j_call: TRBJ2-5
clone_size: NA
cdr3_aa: CASSLDTEETQYF

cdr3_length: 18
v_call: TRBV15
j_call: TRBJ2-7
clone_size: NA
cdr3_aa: CATSRGGAGTGSSYEQYF

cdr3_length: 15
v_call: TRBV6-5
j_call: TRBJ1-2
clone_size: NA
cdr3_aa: CASSYSRQFMGGYTF

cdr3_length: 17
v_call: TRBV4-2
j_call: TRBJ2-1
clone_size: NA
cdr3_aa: CASSQDIAGSLYNEQFF

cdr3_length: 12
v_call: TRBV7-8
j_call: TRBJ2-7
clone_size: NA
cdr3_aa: CASSRDSGEQYF

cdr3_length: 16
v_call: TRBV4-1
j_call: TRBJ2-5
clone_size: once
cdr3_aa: CASSQGVGGVGETQYF

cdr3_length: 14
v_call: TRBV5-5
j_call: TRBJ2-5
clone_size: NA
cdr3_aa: CASRAGSAGETQYF

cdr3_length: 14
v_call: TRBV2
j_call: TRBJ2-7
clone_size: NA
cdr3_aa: CASSSLVASNEQYF

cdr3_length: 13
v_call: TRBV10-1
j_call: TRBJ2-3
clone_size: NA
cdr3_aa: CASRRLFWDTQYF

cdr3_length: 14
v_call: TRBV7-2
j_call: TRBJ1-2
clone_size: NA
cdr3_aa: CASSFGTGGYGYTF

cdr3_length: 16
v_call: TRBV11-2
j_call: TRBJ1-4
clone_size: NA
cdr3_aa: CASSPYSVSTNEKLFF

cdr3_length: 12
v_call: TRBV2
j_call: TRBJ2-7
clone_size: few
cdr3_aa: CATEFISNEQYF

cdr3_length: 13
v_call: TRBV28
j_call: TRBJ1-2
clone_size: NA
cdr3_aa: CAIYAGLGYGYTF

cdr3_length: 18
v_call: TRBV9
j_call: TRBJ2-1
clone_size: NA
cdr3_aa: CASSVATSGRSRVDEQFF

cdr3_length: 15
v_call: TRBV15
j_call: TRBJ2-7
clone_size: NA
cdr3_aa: CATSRSGEGGWEQYF

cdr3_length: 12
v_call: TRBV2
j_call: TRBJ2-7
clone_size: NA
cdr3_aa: CASKGGSYEQYF

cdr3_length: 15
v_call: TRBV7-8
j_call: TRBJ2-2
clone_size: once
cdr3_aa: CASSRGLFDTGELFF

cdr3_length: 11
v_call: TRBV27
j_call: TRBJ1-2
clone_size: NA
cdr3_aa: CARQEGYGYTF

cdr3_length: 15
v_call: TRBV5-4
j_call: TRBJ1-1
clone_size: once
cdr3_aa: CASSFDRDAGTEAFF

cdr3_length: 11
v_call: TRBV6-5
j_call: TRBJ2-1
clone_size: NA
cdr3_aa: CASSYRDEQFF

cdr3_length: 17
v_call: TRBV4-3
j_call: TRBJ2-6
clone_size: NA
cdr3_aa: CASSQDLQGTGANVLTF

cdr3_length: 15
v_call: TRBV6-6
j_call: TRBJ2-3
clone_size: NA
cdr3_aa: CASRDSVSSTDTQYF

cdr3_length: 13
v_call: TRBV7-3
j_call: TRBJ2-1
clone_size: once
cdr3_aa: CASSFGGYNEQFF

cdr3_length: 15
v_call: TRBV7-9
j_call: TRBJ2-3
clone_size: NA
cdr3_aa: CASSLEGQATDTQYF

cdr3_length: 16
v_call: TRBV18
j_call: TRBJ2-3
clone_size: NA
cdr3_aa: CASSPRRDSFPLAQYF

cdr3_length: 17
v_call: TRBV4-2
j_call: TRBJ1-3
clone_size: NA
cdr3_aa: CASSQDPTGGSGNTIYF

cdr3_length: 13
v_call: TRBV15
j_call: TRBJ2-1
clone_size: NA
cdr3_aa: CATSRRTGPEQFF

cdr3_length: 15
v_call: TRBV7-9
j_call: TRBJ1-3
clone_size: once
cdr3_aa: CASSNNQGTGNTIYF

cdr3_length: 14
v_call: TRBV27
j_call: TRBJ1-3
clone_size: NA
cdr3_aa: CASRVGQTAGTIYF

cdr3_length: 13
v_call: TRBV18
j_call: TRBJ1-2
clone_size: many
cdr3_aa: CASSQDSFYGYTF

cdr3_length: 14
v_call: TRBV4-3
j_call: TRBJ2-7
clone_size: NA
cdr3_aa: CASSQDQTSGSKYF

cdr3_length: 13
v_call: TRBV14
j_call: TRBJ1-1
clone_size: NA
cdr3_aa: CASSLAGGAEAFF

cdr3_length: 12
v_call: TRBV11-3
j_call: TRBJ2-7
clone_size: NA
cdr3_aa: CASSRDNYEQYF

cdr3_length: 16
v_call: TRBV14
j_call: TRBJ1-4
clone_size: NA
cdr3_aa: CASSLAIGGRGEKLFF

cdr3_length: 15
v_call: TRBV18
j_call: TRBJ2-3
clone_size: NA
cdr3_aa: CASSHSGASTDTQYF

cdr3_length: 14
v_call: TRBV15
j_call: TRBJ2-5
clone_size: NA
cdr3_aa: CATSRGGVWETQYF